A single sample gave rise to the 25 T cell receptor beta chains below, sequenced in a study of T cell clonality in common variable immunodeficiency (dated by TCRdb to between 2014 and 2017). The library relied on the immunoSEQ multiplex PCR assay. As stored in TCRdb, this immuneACCESS dataset retains in-frame rearrangements with V and J assigned. A fraction of the clones does not appear; measured against another copy, unresolved V genes explain less than half of the discrepancy, and the remainder lacks a known reason. The sample records roughly 40,000 clones, none occurring a single time. The ten biggest clones cover around 2.8% of the sample. Sequenced: peripheral blood mononuclear cells. The receptor source for this set is a person between 18 and 75 years old in good health.

This clone was seen at least ten times. The read terminates 3 residues ahead of where the CDR3 ends, so the germline J gene completes it. This chain links TRBV20-1 with TRBJ2-3; 11 nucleotides line up with TRBD2. V was clipped by 3 bases and J by 2 bases; unmatched bases: 13. CDR3 size: 18 residues. Germline V gene sequence: CDR1 DFQATT, CDR2 SNEGSKA (reference sequence). CDR3 DNA (partial): TGCAGTGCTAGCCGACAACTAGCGGGAGCGGGCCACACAGATACG. Translated: CSASRQLAGAGHTDT. The full CDR3 protein is CSASRQLAGAGHTDTQYF.

This clone was detected many times. The CDR3 is cut off 3 residues early in the read; its end comes from the germline J gene. The genes are TRBV7-9 and TRBJ2-7; no reliable D call. V dropped 3 bases and J dropped 0 bases, with 12 bases sitting between them. This CDR3 comprises 15 residues. Germline V gene sequence: CDR1 SEHNR, CDR2 FQNEAQ (reference sequence). CDR3 in amino acids: CASSFATLGSYEQYF. CDR3 DNA, as far as it was read: TGTGCCAGCAGCTTCGCAACCCTCGGCTCCTACGAG.

In its sample, this clone was seen many times. The DNA ends 3 residues before the CDR3 does, and the rest of the CDR3 is filled in from the germline J gene. The V and J genes are TRBV19 and TRBJ2-5, with a weak D call TRBD2 (6 bases). This CDR3 has 13 residues. Between the trimmed V and J ends, which lost 4 bases and 5 bases, there was a span of 11 bases. Per the germline V gene, CDR1 is LNHDA and CDR2 is SQIVND (reference sequence). CDR3 protein: CASSTTRGETQYF. The sequenced part of the CDR3 DNA is TGTGCCAGTAGTACGACTAGGGGCGAGACC.

This clone was counted many times. Read data end 3 residues before the CDR3 end; the end is taken from the germline J gene. The genes are TRBV20-1 and TRBJ2-2; D gene ambiguous. V was pared by 4 bases and J by 7 bases, with 13 bases between. The germline V gene encodes CDR1 DFQATT and CDR2 SNEGSKA (reference sequence). CDR3 size: 13 residues. CDR3 bases read: TGCAGTGCTATTTACAGTGAACACGGGGAG. Translating it yields CSAIYSEHGE. The full CDR3 is CSAIYSEHGELFF.

This clone was seen at least ten times. The read ends 3 residues early relative to the CDR3; the germline J gene fills the gap. V gene TRBV5-5 combines with J gene TRBJ1-1; possibly TRBD1 for D (5 bases). Germline V lookup: CDR1 SGHKS, CDR2 YYEKEE (reference sequence). Trimming cost V 2 bases and J 2 bases, with 13 bases left between them. The CDR3 loop spans 15 amino acids. CDR3: CASSFSPGGNTEAFF. CDR3 DNA, as far as it was read: TGTGCCAGCAGCTTCTCCCCGGGGGGTAACACTGAA.

This clone was detected ten times or more. CDR3 sequence reads: CASSLQGLDRGNTGELFF. Incomplete CDR3 DNA: TGTGCCAGCAGCTTACAGGGTCTGGACAGGGGTAACACCGGGGAG. The J gene is TRBJ2-2, the V gene TRBV7-6; 9 bases agree with TRBD1. The read stops 3 residues short of the end of the CDR3; the missing end is completed from the germline J gene. J gave up 2 bases and V 2 bases, and 9 bases lay outside the gene matches. This CDR3 spans 18 amino acids. From germline, CDR1 is SGHVS and CDR2 FNYEAQ.

At least ten counts were recorded for this clone. The read gets to within 3 residues of the CDR3 end, and the germline J gene fills in the rest. The chain carries TRBV20-1 and TRBJ2-1, with D possibly TRBD2 on 5 matching bases. Trimming shortened V by 6 bases and J by 7 bases, and 19 bases separated the two germline ends. The V gene's germline CDR1 is DFQATT and CDR2 SNEGSKA (reference sequence). The CDR3 is made up of 14 amino acids. CDR3 loop: CSAPWGRRGNEQFF. The sequenced CDR3 bases are TGCAGTGCCCCCTGGGGTCGCCGGGGTAATGAG.

At least ten counts were recorded for this clone. The observed sequence ends 3 residues before the CDR3 terminus, with the missing tail filled in from the germline J gene. This rearrangement joins TRBV12-3 or TRBV12-4 to TRBJ2-1; 11 bases are shared with TRBD2. V dropped 6 bases and J dropped 2; count of bases not matched to a gene: 3. The CDR3 extends over 15 amino acids. The CDR3 sequence is CASRSSGRTYNEQFF. The covered CDR3 bases are TGTGCCAGCAGATCTAGCGGGAGGACCTACAATGAG.

This clone has ten or more counts. Read coverage stops 3 residues before the CDR3 terminus; the germline J gene supplies the remainder. J is TRBJ2-4 and V is TRBV7-2; D gene uncertain. The germline gives CDR1 SGHTA, CDR2 FQGNSA. V was trimmed by 0 bases and J by 6 bases, leaving 6 bases between them. The CDR3 loop spans 13 amino acids. The DNA read from the CDR3 is TGTGCCAGCAGCTTAGCTAAAGGAAACATT. Its protein product is CASSLAKGNI. The CDR3 in full is CASSLAKGNIQYF. Drawing the rest from reference TRBV7-2 and TRBJ2-4, the complete variable domain is GAGVSQSPSNKVTEKGKDVELRCDPISGHTALYWYRQSLGQGLEFLIYFQGNSAPDKSGLPSDRFSAERTGGSVSTLTIQRTQQEDSAVYLCASSLAKGNIQYFGAGTRLSVL.

This clone was recorded many times. CDR3 DNA, as far as it was read: TGTGCCAGCTCACCACTGGGACTGGGCACTGGGGCCAACGTC. It is translated as CASSPLGLGTGANV. The full CDR3 reads CASSPLGLGTGANVLTF. The rearrangement joins TRBV18 to TRBJ2-6, with D maybe TRBD2 (6 bases). The DNA ends 3 residues before the CDR3 does, and the rest of the CDR3 is filled in from the germline J gene. CDR1 is KGHSH, CDR2 LQKENI, per germline. V was clipped by 1 base and J by 2 bases, with 12 bases between them. This CDR3 has 17 residues.

This clone was seen many times. The CDR3 here is CSARGQGNNQPQHF. CDR3 DNA, as far as it was read: TGCAGTGCTAGGGGCCAGGGGAACAATCAGCCC. This chain links TRBV20-1 with TRBJ1-5; possible D gene TRBD1, 6 bases. Read sequence stops 3 residues before the CDR3 end, and the germline J gene provides the missing end. The V end was cut by 3 bases, the J end by 3 bases, with 12 bases between. The CDR3 has 14 residues. CDR1 and CDR2 from the germline V gene are DFQATT and SNEGSKA (reference sequence).

This clone turned up a few times. An end of the junction does not agree with germline; a read error may underlie this. The CDR3 end falls 3 residues outside the read, so it is completed with the germline J gene. This rearrangement joins TRBV6-4 to TRBJ1-2; TRBD1 agrees at 9 bases. CDR1 is MRHNA, CDR2 SNTAGT, per germline. This CDR3 has 13 amino acids. The CDR3 reads CASSTDRGYGYTF. CDR3 DNA, as far as it was read: TGTGCCAGCAGTACGGACAGGGGCTATGGA.

There are many counts of this clone. The covered CDR3 bases are TGTGCCACCAGCTCCCCCCGGGACAGTCAGCAGCCC. Protein product: CATSSPRDSQQP. The whole CDR3 is CATSSPRDSQQPQHF. The chain employs TRBV15 and TRBJ1-5; 7 bases map to TRBD1. The CDR3 goes on 3 residues after the read ends, and that part is filled in from the germline J gene. Germline V CDR1 and CDR2: LNHNV, YYDKDF (reference sequence). V lost 5 bases to trimming and J lost 7 bases; unmatched junction nucleotides: 11. The CDR3 loop spans 15 amino acids.

This clone was seen at least ten times. The CDR3 end falls 3 residues outside the read, so it is completed with the germline J gene. V usage is TRBV19 and J usage is TRBJ2-3; D remains unclear. The ends were cut back, 5 bases at V and 2 bases at J, with 2 bases in the middle. The CDR3 has 11 amino acids. The germline V gene encodes CDR1 LNHDA and CDR2 SQIVND (reference sequence). The CDR3 here is CASSYTDTQYF. The DNA read from the CDR3 is TGTGCCAGTAGTTACACAGATACG.

This clone was detected many times. The read stops 3 residues short of the end of the CDR3; the missing end is completed from the germline J gene. The chain joins TRBV9 to TRBJ2-5; D is uncertain. V lost 0 bases and J lost 3, with 9 bases in between. The CDR3 is made up of 14 amino acids. Germline CDR1 SGDLS, CDR2 YYNGEE. The covered CDR3 bases are TGTGCCAGCAGCGTAGGGGCATCTGAAGAGACC. Translation: CASSVGASEET. The entire CDR3 reads CASSVGASEETQYF. Combining the CDR3 with reference TRBV9 and TRBJ2-5 gives the whole variable domain DSGVTQTPKHLITATGQRVTLRCSPRSGDLSVYWYQQSLDQGLQFLIQYYNGEERAKGNILERFSAQQFPDLHSELNLSSLELGDSALYFCASSVGASEETQYFGPGTRLLVL.

This clone was counted ten times or more. Read data end 3 residues before the CDR3 end; the end is taken from the germline J gene. The rearrangement links TRBV6-1 to TRBJ2-7, with 9 bases matching TRBD1. Germline CDR1 is MNHNS and CDR2 is SASEGT. There are 16 residues in the CDR3. With 4 bases clipped from V and 2 bases from J, the junction kept 9 bases outside the gene matches. The DNA read from the CDR3 is TGTGCCAGCAGTGCCGCCCCTCGGGACAGGGCCTACGAG. Its translation is CASSAAPRDRAYE. The entire CDR3 protein is CASSAAPRDRAYEQYF.

There are a few counts of this clone. Read coverage stops 3 residues before the CDR3 terminus; the germline J gene supplies the remainder. The sample holds other DNA sequences that translate to the same CDR3. V gene TRBV20-1 combines with J gene TRBJ2-7; 10 positions agree with TRBD2. Germline V gene sequence: CDR1 DFQATT, CDR2 SNEGSKA (reference sequence). The CDR3 has 17 amino acids. Trimming at V came to 1 base and at J to 3 bases, leaving 12 bases not matched to a gene. CDR3 protein: CSARVLRTSGVYYEQYF. The sequenced CDR3 bases are TGCAGTGCTAGAGTTTTAAGGACTAGCGGCGTATACTACGAG.

This clone occurred many times. The CDR3 is cut off 3 residues early in the read; its end comes from the germline J gene. The chain has TRBV5-1 and TRBJ2-3, with 8 bases aligning to TRBD2. Germline lookup yields CDR1 SGHRS and CDR2 YFSETQ. This CDR3 is 17 amino acids long. The J segment lost 3 bases and the V segment lost 4 bases, leaving 13 bases of the junction unmatched. CDR3 DNA (partial): TGCGCCAGCAGCCTCACTACATTTGCGGGGGGTACAGATACG. Protein sequence: CASSLTTFAGGTDT. From start to end, the CDR3 is CASSLTTFAGGTDTQYF.

The table lists this clone with many counts. The read ends 3 residues before the CDR3 terminus; that terminus is restored from the germline J gene. V usage is TRBV7-6 and J usage is TRBJ1-1; tentatively, D is TRBD1 (6 bases). This CDR3 contains 13 residues. The germline CDR1 and CDR2 sequences are SGHVS and FNYEAQ. Trimming shortened V by 2 bases and J by 4 bases, and 8 bases separated the two germline ends. CDR3 DNA (partial): TGTGCCAGCAGCTTAAAAGGGGGCACTGAA. Translated, it gives CASSLKGGTE. The complete CDR3 sequence is CASSLKGGTEAFF. Full variable domain (rest looked up from reference TRBV7-6 and TRBJ1-1): GAGVSQSPRYKVTKRGQDVALRCDPISGHVSLYWYRQALGQGPEFLTYFNYEAQQDKSGLPNDRFSAERPEGSISTLTIQRTEQRDSAMYRCASSLKGGTEAFFGQGTRLTVV.

This clone occurred many times. The sequenced CDR3 bases are TGTGCCACCAGCGAAGGAGGGGCCAACAACTACGAG. Its protein is CATSEGGANNYE. The full CDR3 is CATSEGGANNYEQYF. This rearrangement joins TRBV15 to TRBJ2-7, with TRBD2 as a possible D gene (6 bases). With the read ending 3 residues before the CDR3 end, the germline J gene is used to fill in that end. CDR3 length: 15 residues. Germline V gene data show CDR1 as LNHNV and CDR2 as YYDKDF (reference sequence). V lost 5 bases and J lost 3, with 17 bases in between.

This clone was detected many times. Sequencing ends 3 residues short of the CDR3 end; the germline J gene provides the rest. The J gene is TRBJ2-3, the V gene TRBV20-1; possibly TRBD2 for D (5 bases). The CDR3 is 14 amino acids. Germline CDR1 DFQATT, CDR2 SNEGSKA (reference sequence). Trimming took off 1 base at V and 8 bases at J, with 16 bases between the two ends. The covered CDR3 bases are TGCAGTGCTAGAGCCCCGCAACGACTATCTACG. Translating it yields CSARAPQRLST. In full, the CDR3 reads CSARAPQRLSTQYF.

This clone was counted at least ten times. From the germline J gene comes the end of the CDR3, since the read stops 3 residues before it. V and J are TRBV19 and TRBJ1-4; 12 bases are a match to TRBD1. The V gene's germline CDR1 is LNHDA and CDR2 SQIVND (reference sequence). This CDR3 region has 17 residues. Trimming removed 7 bases from V and 3 bases from J; junction bases left unmatched: 9. CDR3 DNA (partial): TGTGCCAGTAACCACGCGGGACAGGGGGCCTCTAATGAAAAA. It encodes CASNHAGQGASNEK. The whole CDR3 sequence is CASNHAGQGASNEKLFF.

In the case of this clone: The CDR3 end lies 3 residues beyond the end of the read and is filled in from the germline J gene. The rearrangement joins TRBV29-1 to TRBJ2-1, with 7 positions matching TRBD2. Germline V gene lookup returns CDR1 SQVTM and CDR2 ANQGSEA. Trimming removed 6 bases from V and 6 bases from J; junction bases left unmatched: 14. This CDR3 is built from 15 residues. The CDR3 sequence: CSVPRVPPGGNEQFF. The sequenced CDR3 bases are TGCAGCGTCCCCAGGGTCCCCCCGGGGGGCAATGAG.

In this sample, this clone turned up many times. The sequenced fragment ends 3 residues before the CDR3 boundary, so the rest is inferred from the germline J gene. The chain has TRBV4-1 and TRBJ1-2; no definite D call. The CDR3 spans 13 residues. In germline, CDR1 is MGHRA, CDR2 YSYEKL. CDR3 residues: CASSPDGFEGYTF. CDR3 DNA (partial): TGCGCCAGCAGCCCTGACGGGTTTGAAGGC.

The sample holds many counts of this clone. The CDR3 extends 3 residues past the end of the read, so its final part is completed from the germline J gene. The rearrangement joins TRBV7-6 to TRBJ2-3; 13 bases map to TRBD2. J was trimmed by 0 bases and V by 4 bases; bases with no gene match: 4. The CDR3 length is 17 residues. The V gene's germline CDR1 is SGHVS and CDR2 FNYEAQ. The CDR3 sequence: CASSSGLAGSSTDTQYF. The part of the CDR3 DNA that was read is TGTGCCAGCAGCTCGGGACTAGCGGGATCTAGCACAGATACG.